This T cell receptor (beta chain) was recovered during a study of PD-1 blockade in classical Hodgkin lymphoma. Study-level findings and limits: Patients who responded completely had about the same baseline diversity as newly diagnosed patients. Newly diagnosed patients were said to have less baseline TCR diversity than healthy donors did. TCR diversity in CD4+, not CD8+, cells rose significantly by C4D1.

Brentuximab vedotin exposure varied among the patients, all of whom had relapsed after autologous stem cell transplantation. Magnetic negative selection was used to purify CD4+ T cells from PBMCs that had been thawed. Patients had relapsed/refractory classical Hodgkin lymphoma with complete response, partial response or progressive disease as best response. Clones were sequenced by immunoSEQ multiplex PCR, and TCRdb holds only the in-frame ones, with some missing. The table has about 7,600 clones, 70% to 80% seen once; the top ten hold 4%. Germline CDR1 reads LGHNT; CDR2 reads FRNRAP. V was shortened by 4 bases and J by 10 bases, with 11 bases between the two germline ends. The CDR3 spans 12 residues. A word on this clone: Antigen: not known.

The chain carries TRBV12-5 and TRBJ2-1, with a weak D call TRBD1 (5 bases). Sequencing used CD4+ T cells from blood, obtained at baseline. The TCR originated in a human donor with classical Hodgkin lymphoma. The DNA for the CDR3 is TGTGCTAGTGGTTCAGGGTTAAGGGAGCAGTTCTTC. Amino acid sequence: CASGSGLREQFF. Drawing the rest from reference TRBV12-5 and TRBJ2-1, the complete variable domain is DARVTQTPRHKVTEMGQEVTMRCQPILGHNTVFWYRQTMMQGLELLAYFRNRAPLDDSGMPKDRFSAEMPDATLATLKIQPSEPRDSAVYFCASGSGLREQFFGPGTRLTVL.